The sequence of this T cell receptor beta chain was determined in a study of T-cell memory formation after mild COVID-19. TCRdb analysed the 5' RACE reads with MiXCR anew, one entry per CDR3 protein. This table has approximately 65,000 distinct CDR3 sequences, approximately 16% appearing once. Trimming cost V 5 bases and J 0 bases, with 11 bases left between them. The CDR3 consists of 15 residues. CDR1 and CDR2 (germline): SNHLY, FYNNEI. This clonotype was seen a handful of times. This sequence joins TRBV2 and TRBJ2-1; TRBD1 or TRBD2 may be the D gene (5 bases each). The clonotype originates from an adult woman who had mild COVID-19 (a few samples of this study predate the infection). Cell type and time point are not known. The sample taken for sequencing was PBMCs or a T cell subset sorted from them (not recorded which). CDR3 amino acids: CASSYGTDSYNEQFF. The CDR3 DNA sequence: TGTGCCAGCAGTTACGGGACCGACTCCTACAATGAGCAGTTCTTC.